One sample yielded the 20 T cell receptor beta chains listed below, sequenced in a study of blood T cell repertoires in COVID-19. TCRdb's table, derived via immunoSEQ multiplex PCR, lists solely in-frame clones and lacks some. The sample has 150,000 or so clones, approximately 79% seen once. Sequences were obtained from peripheral blood. The receptor source for this set is a woman of 80 years or more with acute or convalescent COVID-19.

The V and J genes are TRBV30 and TRBJ2-6; D unresolved. The CDR3 extends over 17 amino acids. Trimming took off 0 bases at V and 0 bases at J, with 12 bases between the two ends. CDR1 and CDR2 from the germline V gene are GTSNPN and SVGIG (reference sequence). The CDR3 nucleotides read TGTGCCTGGAGTGTAATGGGCATCTCCTCTGGGGCCAACGTCCTGACTTTC. Translation: CAWSVMGISSGANVLTF.

This chain connects TRBV30 to TRBJ1-2; D call uncertain. Per the germline V gene, CDR1 is GTSNPN and CDR2 is SVGIG (reference sequence). V shed 2 bases and J shed 3 bases, with 13 bases lying between them. The CDR3 extends over 14 amino acids. CDR3 protein: CAWSSGMGDYGYTF. In nucleotides, the CDR3 is TGTGCCTGGAGTTCCGGGATGGGAGACTATGGCTACACCTTC.

This clone showed up just a few times. The chain is built from TRBV7-8 and TRBJ1-5, with 7 bases identical to TRBD1. The germline gives CDR1 SGHVS, CDR2 FQNEAQ. V shed 0 bases, J shed 3 bases, and the junction held 5 bases outside the gene matches. CDR3 length: 16 amino acids. DNA for the CDR3: TGTGCCAGCAGCTTAGCGGCAGGGGGATACAATCAGCCCCAGCATTTT. Its translation is CASSLAAGGYNQPQHF.

J is TRBJ2-3 and V is TRBV13; 7 nucleotides line up with TRBD1. CDR1 and CDR2 (germline): PRHDT, FYEKMQ (reference sequence). CDR3 size: 12 residues. J lost 8 bases, V lost 3 bases, and 2 bases had no gene match. The CDR3 coding sequence is TGTGCCAGCAGCTTCACAGGGGTTACGCAGTATTTT. It is translated as CASSFTGVTQYF. Filled out from reference TRBV13 and TRBJ2-3, the complete variable domain reads AAGVIQSPRHLIKEKRETATLKCYPIPRHDTVYWYQQGPGQDPQFLISFYEKMQSDKGSIPDRFSAQQFSDYHSELNMSSLELGDSALYFCASSFTGVTQYFGPGTRLTVL.

The chain carries TRBV18 and TRBJ2-7, with 8 bases fitting TRBD1. Germline V gene sequence: CDR1 KGHSH, CDR2 LQKENI. Trimming took 5 bases from V and 7 from J; bases not matched to a gene: 7. The CDR3 loop spans 13 amino acids. The CDR3 nucleotides are TGTGCCAGCTCATCCGACAGGGGACAAGAGCAGTACTTC. This codes for CASSSDRGQEQYF.

This chain uses TRBV5-4 with TRBJ2-7, with a weak D call TRBD2 (6 bases). V lost 0 bases to trimming and J lost 5 bases, with 9 bases between them. The CDR3 sequence is 13 residues long. Germline V gives CDR1 SGHNT, CDR2 YYREEE (reference sequence). The DNA of the CDR3 is TGTGCCAGCAGCTTGGTAGGCGGGAACGAGCAGTACTTC. Protein sequence: CASSLVGGNEQYF.

This clone was seen more than once but under ten times. Additional DNA sequences in this sample encode the identical CDR3. The V and J genes are TRBV10-3 and TRBJ1-3; TRBD1 matches at 10 bases. The CDR3 spans 14 residues. The trim removed 6 bases at V and 4 bases at J, leaving 3 bases unmatched. CDR1 and CDR2 from the germline V gene are ENHRY and SYGVKD. This CDR3 is CAISRDRGGNTIYF. As DNA, the CDR3 is TGTGCCATCAGCCGGGACAGGGGCGGAAACACCATATATTTT.

This clone was observed a few times. The V gene is TRBV19, the J gene TRBJ2-7; 11 bases fit TRBD2. V lost 1 base, J lost 1 base, and 3 bases stayed unmatched. CDR3 length equals 16 residues. The germline CDR1 and CDR2 sequences are LNHDA and SQIVND (reference sequence). The CDR3, as DNA: TGTGCCAGTAGTATAGGATCTAGCGGGGGGTCCTACGAGCAGTACTTC. Residues: CASSIGSSGGSYEQYF.

The chain employs TRBV3-1 (or the pseudogene TRBV3-2) and TRBJ2-1; D possibly corresponds to TRBD2 (5 bases). Per germline, CDR1 LGHDT and CDR2 YNNKEL (reference sequence). The CDR3 length is 15 residues. V was cut by 4 bases and J by 9 bases, with 19 bases left in between. The CDR3 coding sequence is TGTGCCAGCAGCCCGACCGGAGGATCGGGTTTTGAGCAGTTCTTC. It translates to CASSPTGGSGFEQFF.

A few counts support this clone. The gene calls are TRBV25-1 and TRBJ2-1; 9 nucleotides match TRBD2. Germline V gives CDR1 MGHDK, CDR2 SYGVNS. V trimming: 4 bases; J trimming: 4 bases; junction bases outside the gene matches: 5. The CDR3 is 15 residues long. This CDR3 reads CASSGGSGRYNEQFF. In DNA form, the CDR3 reads TGTGCCAGCAGTGGAGGTAGCGGGAGATACAATGAGCAGTTCTTC. The full variable domain, its missing parts supplied by reference TRBV25-1 and TRBJ2-1, is EADIYQTPRYLVIGTGKKITLECSQTMGHDKMYWYQQDPGMELHLIHYSYGVNSTEKGDLSSESTVSRIRTEHFPLTLESARPSHTSQYLCASSGGSGRYNEQFFGPGTRLTVL.

This clone was seen a handful of times. J is TRBJ2-6 and V is TRBV9; D gene unclear. Trimming cost V 3 bases and J 0 bases, with 7 bases left between them. The CDR3 sequence is 15 residues long. Germline lookup yields CDR1 SGDLS and CDR2 YYNGEE. The CDR3 region has the DNA TGTGCCAGCAGCGACGAGAGCTCTGGGGCCAACGTCCTGACTTTC. Its protein product is CASSDESSGANVLTF.

This chain connects TRBV4-2 to TRBJ2-3; D gene unclear. The length of the CDR3 is 15 residues. Trimming removed 0 bases at V and 2 bases at J, with 9 bases between. CDR1 LGHNA and CDR2 YNFKEQ come from the germline V gene. The CDR3: CASSQEYSYTDTQYF. In nucleotides, the CDR3 is TGTGCCAGCAGCCAAGAGTACAGTTACACAGATACGCAGTATTTT.

The chain recombines TRBV28 with TRBJ2-7; possible D gene TRBD1, 6 bases. V gave up 6 bases and J gave up 1 base, with 13 bases separating them. Germline CDR1 reads MDHEN; CDR2 reads SYDVKM. The CDR3 sequence is 14 residues long. In DNA, the CDR3 is TGTGCCAGCAGGCGGACAGTAAATTCCTACGAGCAGTACTTC. It translates to CASRRTVNSYEQYF.

V gene TRBV7-9 combines with J gene TRBJ2-7, with 8 positions matching TRBD1. The J segment lost 4 bases and the V segment lost 5 bases, leaving 13 bases of the junction unmatched. The CDR3 is 16 amino acids. CDR1 is SEHNR, CDR2 FQNEAQ, per germline (reference sequence). CDR3 protein: CASSRGQGGIQYEQYF. As DNA, the CDR3 is TGTGCCAGCAGCCGAGGACAGGGCGGGATTCAATACGAGCAGTACTTC.

This clone showed up just a few times. The rearrangement links TRBV3-1 (or the pseudogene TRBV3-2) to TRBJ2-7; D might be TRBD1 (6 bases). This CDR3 has 14 amino acids. CDR1 is LGHDT, CDR2 YNNKEL, per germline (reference sequence). V lost 1 base to trimming and J lost 5 bases, with 12 bases between them. The CDR3: CASSQVAQGNEQYF. Written as DNA, the CDR3 is TGTGCCAGCAGCCAAGTAGCACAGGGTAACGAGCAGTACTTC.

V gene TRBV10-3 combines with J gene TRBJ2-7; TRBD2 might be the D (6 bases). CDR3 size: 14 residues. In germline, CDR1 is ENHRY, CDR2 SYGVKD. V lost 6 bases, J lost 0 bases, and 12 bases lay in between. The CDR3 is CAISGRGSSYEQYF. The CDR3 coding sequence is TGTGCCATCAGCGGCCGGGGGAGCTCCTACGAGCAGTACTTC.

In this sample, this clone turned up many times. The chain recombines TRBV27 with TRBJ2-5; 11 bases fit TRBD1. V lost 5 bases, J lost 5 bases, and 7 bases stayed unmatched. The CDR3 spans 15 residues. The germline CDR1 and CDR2 sequences are MNHEY and SMNVEV (reference sequence). CDR3 nucleotides: TGTGCCAGCAGTATGGGACAGGGGGTTTGGGAGACCCAGTACTTC. Its translation is CASSMGQGVWETQYF.

This chain uses TRBV10-3 with TRBJ2-2, with D perhaps TRBD1 (5 bases). The CDR3 is made up of 15 amino acids. Germline V gene lookup returns CDR1 ENHRY and CDR2 SYGVKD. The V end was cut by 5 bases, the J end by 1 base, with 11 bases between. The CDR3 sequence: CAISQGAGNTGELFF. In DNA form, the CDR3 reads TGTGCCATCAGTCAAGGGGCCGGGAACACCGGGGAGCTGTTTTTT.

The chain has TRBV10-3 and TRBJ1-4, with D perhaps TRBD1 (5 bases). V lost 2 bases to trimming and J lost 7 bases, with 14 bases between them. Germline CDR1 and CDR2: ENHRY and SYGVKD. This CDR3 is 15 amino acids long. CDR3 DNA: TGTGCCATCAGTGAGGTTCTGCAGGGCGGTGAAAAACTGTTTTTT. Translation: CAISEVLQGGEKLFF.

The V call is TRBV5-4, the J call TRBJ1-2; D is undetermined. Germline loops: CDR1 SGHNT, CDR2 YYREEE (reference sequence). This CDR3 contains 12 residues. Trimming left V 0 bases short and J 8 bases short, with 8 bases between. For the CDR3, the DNA is TGTGCCAGCAGCTTGGTTCTGGAGGGCTACACCTTC. Translating it yields CASSLVLEGYTF.